This is a list of T cell receptor beta chains from one sample in a study of blood T cells in healthy people across ages. Via MiXCR, TCRdb re-called the 5' RACE reads, giving one row per CDR3 protein. The sample lists about 290,000 distinct CDR3 sequences, around 27% seen once, with 25% to 30% in the top ten. The sample was blood. All receptors derive from a woman between 65 and 79 years old in good health. CDR3s leave out the opening cysteine and the closing phenylalanine or tryptophan. D genes are given only for firm matches.

TRBD2 | TRBJ2-2 | 14 | TRBV19 | ASSTPGSGSVGELF
- | TRBJ2-1 | 13 | TRBV14 | ASSERPAPYNEQF
- | TRBJ2-3 | 14 | TRBV20-1 | SARDRGSASGDTQY
- | TRBJ2-5 | 11 | TRBV18 | ASSPGLDETQY
- | TRBJ1-4 | 11 | TRBV20-1 | SANREVNEKLF
TRBD2 | TRBJ2-4 | 14 | TRBV5-1 | ASSPQTSGKPNIQY
- | TRBJ1-1 | 11 | TRBV29-1 | SVDEGLGGEAF
- | TRBJ1-4 | 12 | TRBV20-1 | SALEVGQSGKLF
- | - | 13 | TRBV28 | ASTPRVTQNNEQF
TRBD2 | TRBJ2-1 | 12 | TRBV10-3 | AADSGNLGNEQF
- | TRBJ1-4 | 14 | TRBV12-3/TRBV12-4 | ASSPPLSTTNEKLF
- | TRBJ2-1 | 11 | TRBV29-1 | SVGTVVGDEQF
TRBD2 | - | 13 | TRBV20-1 | SARPLAGLYNEQF
- | TRBJ2-2 | 11 | TRBV7-8 | VSSLSDAGELF
- | TRBJ2-2 | 15 | TRBV4-1 | ASSQGQGVLDTGELF
TRBD2 | - | 11 | TRBV20-1 | SASRTSNSEQF
TRBD1 | TRBJ1-4 | 12 | TRBV20-1 | SASETGTGGGLF
TRBD2 | TRBJ2-1 | 13 | TRBV6-1 | ASSEVLAQDNEQF
- | TRBJ2-1 | 11 | TRBV12-3/TRBV12-4 | ASRSGRGGEQF
- | TRBJ2-3 | 12 | TRBV11-2 | ASSFGPNTDTQY
- | TRBJ1-1 | 11 | TRBV15 | ATSRGGPSGAF
- | TRBJ1-2 | 10 | TRBV28 | ASRDQGYGYT
- | TRBJ1-2 | 13 | TRBV25-1 | ASSEGGVANYGYT
TRBD1 | TRBJ1-4 | 14 | TRBV27 | ASSDLTGGSEEKLF
- | TRBJ2-4 | 14 | TRBV20-1 | SARTPEGGKGGIQY
- | TRBJ1-2 | 14 | TRBV7-2 | ASSSTPGNINYGYT
- | TRBJ1-1 | 13 | TRBV4-2 | ASSQTTIGGTEAF
- | TRBJ2-7 | 12 | TRBV4-2 | ASSQERAPYEQY
- | TRBJ2-7 | 14 | TRBV9 | ASSGGAGAFSYEQY
- | TRBJ2-5 | 10 | TRBV6-4 | ASKRIQETQY
TRBD2 | TRBJ2-7 | 12 | TRBV18 | ASSPPSGSFEQY
- | TRBJ1-2 | 10 | TRBV20-1 | SASAEDYGYT
- | TRBJ1-6 | 15 | TRBV6-6 | ASSYSTGSSYNSPLH
- | TRBJ2-7 | 10 | TRBV29-1 | SVRDGSLEQY
- | TRBJ1-4 | 10 | TRBV7-2 | ASSLARGKLF
- | TRBJ1-5 | 14 | TRBV6-6 | ASSYGVRRRGQPQH
- | TRBJ1-2 | 12 | TRBV16 | ASTRGTSSYGYT
- | TRBJ2-1 | 12 | TRBV20-1 | STSEGPSYNEQF
- | TRBJ2-3 | 14 | TRBV4-1 | ASSQVSGWGTDTQY
- | TRBJ1-1 | 12 | TRBV28 | ASSSPPQRTEAF
TRBD2 | - | 13 | TRBV5-1 | ASSLPSGSTDEQF
- | - | 11 | TRBV4-3 | ASSQGDGFEQY
- | TRBJ2-2 | 16 | TRBV2 | ASSVVGPRDTYTGELF
- | TRBJ1-5 | 13 | TRBV7-2 | ASSLGGVGYQPQH
TRBD1 | TRBJ2-5 | 16 | TRBV5-8 | ASSLVGRGSSSRETQY
- | TRBJ2-3 | 10 | TRBV7-9 | ASSPLSDTQY
- | TRBJ1-3 | 11 | TRBV25-1 | ASSDYSGNTIY
- | TRBJ2-1 | 11 | TRBV28 | ASSQGPYNEQF
TRBD1 | TRBJ1-1 | 13 | TRBV15 | ATSRSRTGNTEAF
TRBD2 | TRBJ2-7 | 15 | TRBV2 | ASSDTSGGILLVEQY
TRBD2 | TRBJ2-3 | 17 | TRBV4-2 | ASSQGPWATGGVEDTQY